One sample yielded the 17 T cell receptor beta chains listed below, sequenced in a study of blood T cell repertoires in COVID-19. Data came from immunoSEQ multiplex PCR; TCRdb stores just in-frame clones and leaves some out. The sample has approximately 140,000 clones; around 87% are singletons. Sequenced input: peripheral blood. Receptors originate from a woman aged 55-70 years with active or convalescent COVID-19.

The V gene is TRBV4-3, the J gene TRBJ1-2; 8 bases are shared with TRBD1. Germline V gives CDR1 LGHNA, CDR2 YSLEER. CDR3 length equals 17 residues. V lost 0 bases and J lost 7; bases outside the gene matches: 13. CDR3 region: CASSQDLPTGGFGGYTF. In DNA form, the CDR3 reads TGCGCCAGCAGCCAAGATCTTCCAACAGGGGGATTCGGTGGCTACACCTTC.

The sample holds a few counts of this clone. V usage is TRBV7-9 and J usage is TRBJ2-7; TRBD1 aligns across 12 bases. This CDR3 comprises 14 residues. Germline assignment: CDR1 SEHNR and CDR2 FQNEAQ (reference sequence). V was pared by 7 bases and J by 6 bases, with 7 bases of the junction left unmatched. Written as DNA, the CDR3 is TGTGCCAGCACCAAAGGGACAGGGGGCGTCGAGCAGTACTTC. Protein sequence: CASTKGTGGVEQYF.

The chain links TRBV7-3 to TRBJ1-1; TRBD1 is a possible D gene (5 bases). Germline values: CDR1 SGHTA, CDR2 FQGTGA. CDR3 length equals 14 residues. Between the trimmed V and J ends, which lost 6 bases and 4 bases, there was a span of 15 bases. The CDR3 region has the DNA TGTGCCAGCAGACAAGCCCAGGGTGGCACTGAAGCTTTCTTT. Translated, it gives CASRQAQGGTEAFF.

Only a few counts were recorded for this clone. The chain carries TRBV19 and TRBJ1-5; the match to TRBD1 covers 8 bases. Germline trimming cut 3 bases from V and 6 bases from J; bases unmatched to any gene: 4. There are 14 residues in the CDR3. In germline, CDR1 is LNHDA, CDR2 SQIVND (reference sequence). The CDR3 DNA is TGTGCCAGTAGTATCGGACAGGGAGGTCAGCCCCAGCATTTT. Translation gives CASSIGQGGQPQHF.

This rearrangement joins TRBV9 to TRBJ1-1, with 9 bases aligning to TRBD1. The CDR3 runs to 13 residues. Germline V gene data show CDR1 as SGDLS and CDR2 as YYNGEE. V was clipped by 4 bases and J by 8 bases; unmatched bases: 6. The CDR3 DNA reads as TGTGCCAGCAGCTTTATGACAGGGGGGGAAGCTTTCTTT. Protein: CASSFMTGGEAFF.

This chain links TRBV7-9 with TRBJ1-4, with a tentative D call TRBD1 (6 bases). The germline V gene has CDR1 SEHNR and CDR2 FQNEAQ (reference sequence). This CDR3 contains 16 residues. Trimming left V 5 bases short and J 1 base short, with 14 bases between. The CDR3 sequence: CASSAQGFGTNEKLFF. Written as DNA, the CDR3 is TGTGCCAGCAGCGCACAGGGTTTCGGAACTAATGAAAAACTGTTTTTT. Full variable domain (missing parts from reference TRBV7-9 and TRBJ1-4): DTGVSQNPRHKITKRGQNVTFRCDPISEHNRLYWYRQTLGQGPEFLTYFQNEAQLEKSRLLSDRFSAERPKGSFSTLEIQRTEQGDSAMYLCASSAQGFGTNEKLFFGSGTQLSVL.

The rearrangement uses TRBV5-6 and TRBJ1-2; 9 bases are a match to TRBD1. With 4 bases clipped from V and 4 bases from J, the junction kept 11 bases outside the gene matches. This CDR3 is 16 amino acids long. The V gene's germline CDR1 is SGHDT and CDR2 YYEEEE. CDR3 sequence (DNA): TGTGCCAGCAGCCTGTCCCGCGGGACAGGGAGCTATGGCTACACCTTC. As protein: CASSLSRGTGSYGYTF.

The chain joins TRBV2 to TRBJ2-3; D is undetermined. Germline values: CDR1 SNHLY, CDR2 FYNNEI. The CDR3 has 17 amino acids. V was shortened by 6 bases and J by 0 bases, with 19 bases between the two germline ends. CDR3 protein: CASSETRNPSSTDTQYF. CDR3 coding DNA: TGTGCCAGCAGCGAGACACGCAATCCGTCTAGCACAGATACGCAGTATTTT. The whole variable domain, remainder taken from reference TRBV2 and TRBJ2-3, is EPEVTQTPSHQVTQMGQEVILRCVPISNHLYFYWYRQILGQKVEFLVSFYNNEISEKSEIFDDQFSVERPDGSNFTLKIRSTKLEDSAMYFCASSETRNPSSTDTQYFGPGTRLTVL.

The chain joins TRBV30 to TRBJ1-1; 7 nucleotides agree with TRBD1. The CDR3 totals 15 residues. J gave up 4 bases and V 5 bases, and 13 bases lay outside the gene matches. Germline-derived CDR1 and CDR2 are GTSNPN and SVGIG (reference sequence). CDR3 sequence (DNA): TGTGCCTGGCAGAGACAGGGTGGGATGGCCACTGAAGCTTTCTTT. It yields the protein CAWQRQGGMATEAFF.

The chain uses TRBV24-1 and TRBJ2-1, with 7 bases fitting TRBD1. The germline CDR1 and CDR2 sequences are KGHDR and SFDVKD. Trimming at V came to 5 bases and at J to 9 bases, leaving 9 bases not matched to a gene. This CDR3 spans 14 amino acids. In nucleotides, the CDR3 is TGTGCCACCAGTGCACGGACAGGTTCCCGTGAGCAGTTCTTC. Protein: CATSARTGSREQFF.

The chain employs TRBV3-1 (or the pseudogene TRBV3-2) and TRBJ2-7; D gene ambiguous. CDR3 length: 17 amino acids. The V gene's germline CDR1 is LGHDT and CDR2 YNNKEL (reference sequence). Trimming took off 1 base at V and 4 bases at J, with 20 bases between the two ends. This CDR3 reads CASSQAFPTVVQYEQYF. The CDR3 coding sequence is TGTGCCAGCAGCCAAGCTTTCCCAACAGTAGTTCAGTACGAGCAGTACTTC.

The chain employs TRBV6-2 or TRBV6-3 and TRBJ2-3, with 10 positions matching TRBD2. V lost 5 bases to trimming and J lost 5 bases; unmatched junction nucleotides: 7. Germline CDR1 is MNHEY and CDR2 is SVGEGT. The CDR3 spans 15 residues. The CDR3 sequence: CASSDQAGGLDTQYF. CDR3 bases: TGTGCCAGCAGTGACCAAGCGGGGGGGCTAGATACGCAGTATTTT.

This clone was counted a single time. The V call is TRBV7-9, the J call TRBJ1-1; 7 positions agree with TRBD1. J lost 0 bases, V lost 3 bases, and 1 base had no gene match. Germline CDR1 SEHNR, CDR2 FQNEAQ (reference sequence). The CDR3 runs 14 residues. In DNA form, the CDR3 reads TGTGCCAGCAGCTTGGGACAGATGAACACTGAAGCTTTCTTT. Its translation: CASSLGQMNTEAFF.

The chain is built from TRBV19 and TRBJ2-7, with D possibly being TRBD1 (8 bases). Germline V gives CDR1 LNHDA, CDR2 SQIVND (reference sequence). Between the trimmed V and J ends, which lost 6 bases and 4 bases, there was a span of 16 bases. The CDR3 is made up of 14 amino acids. The CDR3 sequence is CASRGQGGPYEQYF. For the CDR3, the DNA is TGTGCCAGTAGAGGACAGGGAGGGCCATACGAGCAGTACTTC.

The CDR3 region is CAISEERGPGDTQYF. As DNA, the CDR3 is TGTGCCATCAGTGAAGAGCGGGGCCCGGGAGATACGCAGTATTTT. The chain joins TRBV10-3 to TRBJ2-3; 7 nucleotides agree with TRBD2. Trimming cost V 3 bases and J 5 bases; bases outside gene matches: 8. The CDR3 length is 15 residues. Germline assignment: CDR1 ENHRY and CDR2 SYGVKD.

The chain employs TRBV3-1 (or the pseudogene TRBV3-2) and TRBJ1-4; TRBD1 agrees at 8 bases. The junction had 3 bases not matched to a gene; V was cut back by 4 bases and J by 5 bases. This CDR3 is built from 14 residues. Germline assignment: CDR1 LGHDT and CDR2 YNNKEL (reference sequence). The CDR3 DNA follows: TGTGCCAGCAGCCTGGGACAGGTGAATGAAAAACTGTTTTTT. It encodes CASSLGQVNEKLFF.

The chain has TRBV4-3 and TRBJ1-2; 12 nucleotides agree with TRBD1. Germline assignment: CDR1 LGHNA and CDR2 YSLEER. V lost 4 bases and J lost 4; bases outside the gene matches: 7. The CDR3 has 16 residues. The DNA for the CDR3 is TGCGCCAGCAGCCTAACGGGACAGGGGGCAATCTATGGCTACACCTTC. It codes for CASSLTGQGAIYGYTF.